This T cell receptor (beta chain) is from a study of control samples from healthy donors and cancer patients. Remarks on this clone: Sequence at one end of the junction differs from germline and may be a read error.

The data were produced by immunoSEQ multiplex PCR, yet TCRdb's version contains in-frame clones alone and is incomplete. The sample contains about 150,000 clones, around 90% of which appear only once. CDR3 length equals 14 residues. Germline values: CDR1 SGHVS, CDR2 FQNEAQ. This TCR derives from a woman in her thirties in good health. The specimen was blood. The rearrangement uses TRBV7-8 and TRBJ2-7; TRBD2 matches at 8 bases. The CDR3 nucleotides read TGTGCCAGCAGCCAAGCGGGAGAAACTTACGGGCAGTACTTC. The encoded protein is CASSQAGETYGQYF.